These 32 T cell receptor beta chains were sequenced from one sample in a study of cytomegalovirus exposure and HLA in healthy donors. The study ran its PCR with 60 Vbeta and 13 Jbeta primers. Clones were read by immunoSEQ multiplex PCR, and TCRdb kept only the in-frame ones, dropping some. The sample yields some 100,000 clones, roughly 76% seen once. Material: PBMCs. The receptors stem from a middle-aged woman in good health and CMV-seropositive.

The CDR3 bases are TGTGCCTGGAGGCGGGTATGGGACAGAACTAATTCACCCCTCCACTTT. It yields the protein CAWRRVWDRTNSPLHF. The chain is built from TRBV30 and TRBJ1-6; 7 bases match TRBD1. V trimming: 3 bases; J trimming: 6 bases; junction bases outside the gene matches: 11. Looked up from germline, CDR1 is GTSNPN and CDR2 is SVGIG (reference sequence). This CDR3 comprises 16 residues.

The V and J genes are TRBV2 and TRBJ1-1; TRBD1 matches at 8 bases. The ends lost 5 bases at V and 3 bases at J; junction bases unmatched: 5. CDR1 is SNHLY, CDR2 FYNNEI, per germline. The CDR3 consists of 14 residues. CDR3 coding DNA: TGTGCCAGCAGTCGACAGGGGTCTTACACTGAAGCTTTCTTT. Encoded protein: CASSRQGSYTEAFF.

This chain connects TRBV5-1 to TRBJ2-7, with 7 bases that match TRBD1. Germline V gene sequence: CDR1 SGHRS, CDR2 YFSETQ. V was pared by 7 bases and J by 3 bases, with 7 bases of the junction left unmatched. The CDR3 extends over 13 amino acids. In DNA form, the CDR3 reads TGCGCCAGCGGCCCAAGGGACAGCTACGAGCAGTACTTC. It encodes CASGPRDSYEQYF. The variable domain in full, completed from reference TRBV5-1 and TRBJ2-7, reads KAGVTQTPRYLIKTRGQQVTLSCSPISGHRSVSWYQQTPGQGLQFLFEYFSETQRNKGNFPGRFSGRQFSNSRSEMNVSTLELGDSALYLCASGPRDSYEQYFGPGTRLTVT.

This clone was seen more than once but under ten times. The chain employs TRBV19 and TRBJ1-3, with no clear D. This CDR3 contains 14 residues. V was shortened by 2 bases and J by 5 bases, with 10 bases between the two germline ends. Per the germline V gene, CDR1 is LNHDA and CDR2 is SQIVND (reference sequence). The CDR3 DNA follows: TGTGCCAGTAGTATAACCGGGAGTAGAAACACCATATATTTT. This encodes CASSITGSRNTIYF. The full variable domain, with the rest looked up from reference TRBV19 and TRBJ1-3, is DGGITQSPKYLFRKEGQNVTLSCEQNLNHDAMYWYRQDPGQGLRLIYYSQIVNDFQKGDIAEGYSVSREKKESFPLTVTSAQKNPTAFYLCASSITGSRNTIYFGEGSWLTVV.

Details on this clone: This same CDR3 is encoded by further DNA sequences in the sample. This chain uses TRBV5-1 with TRBJ1-6; D might be TRBD1 (6 bases). The CDR3 contains 15 residues. V was clipped by 0 bases and J by 9 bases, with 13 bases between them. Germline V gene sequence: CDR1 SGHRS, CDR2 YFSETQ. CDR3 nucleotide sequence: TGCGCCAGCAGCTTGGAGGAAAGGGGGGGTTCACCCCTCCACTTT. Protein sequence: CASSLEERGGSPLHF.

The rearrangement uses TRBV5-4 and TRBJ2-1, with TRBD2 identical over 11 bases. The germline gives CDR1 SGHNT, CDR2 YYREEE (reference sequence). The junction had 4 bases not matched to a gene; V was cut back by 1 base and J by 7 bases. This CDR3 is built from 15 residues. CDR3 residues: CASSLSPSGGNEQFF. Here the CDR3 DNA reads TGTGCCAGCAGCTTGTCTCCTAGCGGGGGGAATGAGCAGTTCTTC.

The chain is built from TRBV4-1 and TRBJ1-2; the D is unclear. The V gene's germline CDR1 is MGHRA and CDR2 YSYEKL. The germline V and J ends were trimmed by 0 bases and 3 bases, with 8 bases remaining between them. The CDR3 loop spans 14 amino acids. This CDR3 is CASSQDPGDYGYTF. DNA of the CDR3: TGCGCCAGCAGCCAAGACCCCGGAGACTATGGCTACACCTTC.

The rearrangement links TRBV7-9 to TRBJ2-5; no clear D. The CDR3 runs to 14 residues. CDR1 is SEHNR and CDR2 is FQNEAQ in the germline V gene (reference sequence). Trimming cost V 1 base and J 5 bases, with 11 bases left between them. For the CDR3, the DNA is TGTGCCAGCAGCTTAGACAGATCTTGGGAGACCCAGTACTTC. Protein product: CASSLDRSWETQYF. Complete variable domain (other parts from reference TRBV7-9 and TRBJ2-5): DTGVSQNPRHKITKRGQNVTFRCDPISEHNRLYWYRQTLGQGPEFLTYFQNEAQLEKSRLLSDRFSAERPKGSFSTLEIQRTEQGDSAMYLCASSLDRSWETQYFGPGTRLLVL.

This chain connects TRBV9 to TRBJ1-1; D is unresolved. The V gene lost 4 bases and the J gene lost 4 bases, with 17 bases spanning the gap. Looked up from germline, CDR1 is SGDLS and CDR2 is YYNGEE. CDR3 length equals 15 residues. The CDR3 here is CASSLWTRASTEAFF. For the CDR3, the DNA is TGTGCCAGCAGCCTTTGGACGCGGGCGAGCACTGAAGCTTTCTTT.

Details on this clone: The sample carries other DNA sequences with the same CDR3. The chain recombines TRBV30 with TRBJ1-2, with D maybe TRBD1 (6 bases). Germline V CDR1 and CDR2: GTSNPN, SVGIG (reference sequence). Trimming cost V 0 bases and J 4 bases, with 9 bases left between them. The CDR3 totals 13 residues. CDR3 in DNA: TGTGCCTGGAGTGTAGGGGGGGGCTATGGCTACACCTTC. This sequence encodes CAWSVGGGYGYTF.

This chain uses TRBV7-2 with TRBJ2-7; 11 bases align to TRBD2. The CDR3 consists of 16 residues. From germline, CDR1 is SGHTA and CDR2 FQGNSA. J was trimmed by 3 bases and V by 5 bases; bases with no gene match: 9. The CDR3 DNA is TGTGCCAGCAGCCCCCGACGACTAGCGGGATACTACGAGCAGTACTTC. It translates to CASSPRRLAGYYEQYF.

This sequence joins TRBV5-1 and TRBJ1-1; maybe TRBD1 (6 bases). The CDR3 contains 13 residues. With 6 bases removed from V and 0 bases from J, the gap between germline ends came to 9 bases. Germline V gene data show CDR1 as SGHRS and CDR2 as YFSETQ. The CDR3 nucleotides read TGCGCCAGCAATACAGGGTTGAACACTGAAGCTTTCTTT. Protein product: CASNTGLNTEAFF.

This CDR3 is CASSESSGTWNEQFF. CDR3 nucleotide sequence: TGTGCCAGCAGTGAATCTAGCGGGACTTGGAATGAGCAGTTCTTC. The chain couples TRBV25-1 to TRBJ2-1; 9 positions agree with TRBD2. After removal of 1 base from V and 7 bases from J, the junction contained 5 bases not matched to a gene. This CDR3 has 15 residues. Germline loops: CDR1 MGHDK, CDR2 SYGVNS.

The rearrangement uses TRBV29-1 and TRBJ1-1; perhaps TRBD1 as D (5 bases). Germline V CDR1 and CDR2: SQVTM, ANQGSEA. The germline V and J ends were trimmed by 4 bases and 1 base, with 10 bases remaining between them. CDR3 length: 13 residues. Here the CDR3 DNA reads TGCAGCGTTGGACAGTCTACGAACACTGAAGCTTTCTTT. The encoded protein is CSVGQSTNTEAFF.

This CDR3 reads CAISEWQGASNQPQHF. The CDR3 DNA is TGTGCCATCAGTGAGTGGCAGGGGGCCAGCAATCAGCCCCAGCATTTT. This sequence joins TRBV10-3 and TRBJ1-5; 8 nucleotides line up with TRBD1. The CDR3 loop spans 16 amino acids. V was clipped by 1 base and J by 1 base; unmatched bases: 3. Germline V gene data show CDR1 as ENHRY and CDR2 as SYGVKD.

The chain employs TRBV15 and TRBJ2-7; D is perhaps TRBD2 (6 bases). CDR3 length equals 15 residues. V lost 5 bases and J lost 3, with 17 bases in between. Germline lookup yields CDR1 LNHNV and CDR2 YYDKDF (reference sequence). The CDR3: CATSPLGGYSYEQYF. The CDR3 DNA reads TGTGCCACCAGCCCCCTGGGGGGATATAGCTACGAGCAGTACTTC.

V gene TRBV6-5 combines with J gene TRBJ1-1, with D uncertain. Trimming cost V 2 bases and J 1 base, with 8 bases left between them. The CDR3 has 14 residues. The germline V gene encodes CDR1 MNHEY and CDR2 SVGAGI. The CDR3 region is CASSYVRGNTEAFF. CDR3 bases: TGTGCCAGCAGTTACGTGCGGGGGAACACTGAAGCTTTCTTT.

This clone was seen just once. This sequence joins TRBV2 and TRBJ2-1; a possible D gene is TRBD1 (5 bases). The CDR3 sequence is 15 residues long. V shed 6 bases and J shed 1 base, with 13 bases lying between them. The germline gives CDR1 SNHLY, CDR2 FYNNEI. CDR3 protein: CASSKQTASYNEQFF. Here the CDR3 DNA reads TGTGCCAGCAGCAAACAGACAGCTTCCTACAATGAGCAGTTCTTC.

The rearrangement uses TRBV6-5 and TRBJ1-5, with D possibly TRBD1 on 6 matching bases. The CDR3 length is 13 residues. Trimming left V 0 bases short and J 10 bases short, with 10 bases between. Germline CDR1 MNHEY, CDR2 SVGAGI. CDR3 in DNA: TGTGCCAGCAGTTACTCCCCCAGGGGCCCCCAGCATTTT. Its translation: CASSYSPRGPQHF.

V gene TRBV5-6 combines with J gene TRBJ1-1, with D unresolved. CDR1 is SGHDT and CDR2 is YYEEEE in the germline V gene. The CDR3 has 14 amino acids. V lost 0 bases and J 0 bases, leaving 6 bases between the germline ends. In nucleotides, the CDR3 is TGTGCCAGCAGCTTGGGCAGCGTGAACACTGAAGCTTTCTTT. It encodes CASSLGSVNTEAFF.

V usage is TRBV6-5 and J usage is TRBJ2-1; possible D gene TRBD2, 5 bases. The CDR3 covers 12 residues. Germline-derived CDR1 and CDR2 are MNHEY and SVGAGI. V lost 4 bases, J lost 4 bases, and 5 bases lay in between. The CDR3 bases are TGTGCCAGCAGTTCGGGGTACAATGAGCAGTTCTTC. Translating it yields CASSSGYNEQFF.

This sequence joins TRBV6-6 and TRBJ2-1; no clear D gene. The CDR3 totals 13 residues. The V end was cut by 2 bases, the J end by 7 bases, with 9 bases between. Germline assignment: CDR1 MNHNY and CDR2 SVGAGI (reference sequence). CDR3 protein: CASSYGWANEQFF. The CDR3 DNA reads as TGTGCCAGCAGTTACGGATGGGCTAATGAGCAGTTCTTC.

This clone was detected a few times. The chain combines TRBV6-5 with TRBJ1-1; 8 bases match TRBD1. The CDR3 is made up of 13 amino acids. Germline CDR1 is MNHEY and CDR2 is SVGAGI. The V gene end was trimmed by 8 bases and the J gene end by 1 base; junction bases not matched to a gene: 3. CDR3 nucleotide sequence: TGTGCCAGCTTCAGGGGGCCGAACACTGAAGCTTTCTTT. Its protein product is CASFRGPNTEAFF.

This chain joins TRBV5-1 and TRBJ1-2; the D is unclear. CDR3 size: 13 residues. Trimming removed 0 bases at V and 5 bases at J, with 8 bases between. The germline gives CDR1 SGHRS, CDR2 YFSETQ. The CDR3 is CASSLEGEYGYTF. The CDR3 nucleotides read TGCGCCAGCAGCTTGGAAGGAGAGTATGGCTACACCTTC. Full variable domain (outside the CDR3, taken from reference TRBV5-1 and TRBJ1-2): KAGVTQTPRYLIKTRGQQVTLSCSPISGHRSVSWYQQTPGQGLQFLFEYFSETQRNKGNFPGRFSGRQFSNSRSEMNVSTLELGDSALYLCASSLEGEYGYTFGSGTRLTVV.

The chain is built from TRBV5-4 and TRBJ1-2; D is unresolved. This CDR3 region has 13 residues. Trimming removed 3 bases from V and 2 bases from J, with 8 bases in between. The germline CDR1 and CDR2 sequences are SGHNT and YYREEE (reference sequence). CDR3 protein: CASSSTENYGYTF. In DNA, the CDR3 is TGTGCCAGCAGCTCAACAGAAAACTATGGCTACACCTTC.

This clone appeared a few times. V gene TRBV5-4 combines with J gene TRBJ2-1; D possibly corresponds to TRBD2 (5 bases). The CDR3 loop spans 16 amino acids. Germline V gives CDR1 SGHNT, CDR2 YYREEE (reference sequence). V was clipped by 2 bases and J by 1 base, with 13 bases between them. Here the CDR3 DNA reads TGTGCCAGCAGCTTCAGGAGGTTTGATTCCTACAATGAGCAGTTCTTC. As protein: CASSFRRFDSYNEQFF.

V and J are TRBV29-1 and TRBJ1-2; TRBD1 agrees at 8 bases. Per germline, CDR1 SQVTM and CDR2 ANQGSEA. Germline trimming cut 4 bases from V and 5 bases from J; bases unmatched to any gene: 3. CDR3 size: 12 residues. CDR3 amino acids: CSVGQGPYGYTF. The CDR3 coding sequence is TGCAGCGTTGGACAGGGGCCATATGGCTACACCTTC.

This chain links TRBV19 with TRBJ2-2, with 8 bases lining up with TRBD2. The CDR3 consists of 15 residues. CDR1 is LNHDA, CDR2 SQIVND, per germline (reference sequence). The trim removed 7 bases at V and 2 bases at J, leaving 6 bases unmatched. CDR3 protein: CASKPSGYNTGELFF. The CDR3 bases are TGTGCCAGTAAGCCTAGCGGGTATAACACCGGGGAGCTGTTTTTT.

J is TRBJ2-7 and V is TRBV19, with 8 bases fitting TRBD1. The V segment lost 3 bases and the J segment 6 bases; nucleotides outside the gene matches: 7. Germline V gene lookup returns CDR1 LNHDA and CDR2 SQIVND (reference sequence). The CDR3 runs 14 residues. The CDR3 spells CASSIGTGGTEQYF. The CDR3 DNA reads TGTGCCAGTAGTATTGGTACAGGGGGGACCGAGCAGTACTTC.

The chain uses TRBV10-3 and TRBJ2-1; 11 nucleotides agree with TRBD2. Germline-derived CDR1 and CDR2 are ENHRY and SYGVKD. Trimming took 10 bases from V and 5 from J; bases not matched to a gene: 10. The CDR3 runs to 15 residues. The CDR3 loop reads CARGTSGGFHNEQFF. The CDR3 nucleotides read TGTGCCAGGGGAACTAGCGGGGGTTTCCACAATGAGCAGTTCTTC.

This clone was picked up one time. The V and J genes are TRBV30 and TRBJ1-1; tentative D call: TRBD1 (5 bases). V was pared by 8 bases and J by 2 bases, with 9 bases between. CDR3 length: 11 residues. Germline V CDR1 and CDR2: GTSNPN, SVGIG (reference sequence). This CDR3 is CAGGANTEAFF. In DNA, the CDR3 is TGTGCCGGTGGGGCTAACACTGAAGCTTTCTTT.

The CDR3 nucleotides are TGTGCCTGGAGTGGGGGAGCAGATACGCAGTATTTT. Translation gives CAWSGGADTQYF. V usage is TRBV30 and J usage is TRBJ2-3, with D tentatively TRBD2 (5 bases). V was pared by 1 base and J by 4 bases, with 6 bases between. Germline CDR1 GTSNPN, CDR2 SVGIG (reference sequence). The CDR3 runs 12 residues.